This T cell receptor (beta chain) was captured in a study of glioma-infiltrating T cells (TCRdb year 2016). With respect to the entire study: Glioma tissue, non-neoplastic brain tissue and matched peripheral blood mononuclear cells were used as sources from which TCR alpha- and beta-chain repertoires were sequenced. To measure divergence between tissue and blood T-cell populations, each tissue-infiltrating repertoire was compared with the peripheral blood repertoire of the same patient. Three low-grade glioma patients, 7 to 9 primary glioblastoma patients and three non-glioma patients contributing non-neoplastic brain tissue were included in the paired cohort. Overall study outcomes, separate from this receptor: VJ-independent divergence between tissue and blood was below expectation in non-neoplastic patients but above expectation in all gliomas, especially low-grade gliomas. Very few CDR3 sequences were found to be shared between tissue and blood, and this scarcity was attributed to high CDR3 diversity and limited sampling. Group comparisons rested on small numbers: three non-neoplastic, three low-grade glioma and 7 or 8 glioblastoma patients.

From the germline V gene, CDR1 is SQVTM and CDR2 is ANQGSEA. V is reduced by 6 bases and J by 3 bases, leaving a spacing of 14 bases between them. The CDR3 numbers 14 residues from cysteine through phenylalanine. Just the 42-base CDR3 DNA is kept, in frame starting at base 1. Regarding this clonotype: Its antigen is not yet known. Base-call qualities are not available, and no considerably larger clone is one nucleotide away.

The iRepertoire nested amplicon-rescue multiplex PCR (arm-PCR) platform was used to amplify TCR alpha and beta CDR3 regions from RNA. One-step reverse transcription and amplification used roughly 95-450 ng of tissue mRNA or PBMC total RNA as input. Following bead purification, Illumina adapters were added by a secondary multiplex PCR, and libraries between 200 and 400 bp were gel-purified. Libraries carried internal 6-nucleotide barcodes used for demultiplexing. The libraries were sequenced on an Illumina MiSeq using 2x220 or 2x250 nucleotide paired-end reads. In the paper's pipeline: FLASH 1.2.11 was used to merge paired reads, and BWA-MEM then aligned the reads to the GRCh37 human genome before TRA and TRB reads were extracted. V and J assignment used an IMGT-derived reference of cassette sequences and CDR3 motifs that included pseudogenes. Reads were translated in three frames, and productive CDR3s were defined by a C…FGXG motif without stop codons. Unique combinations of V-J cassette pair and CDR3 amino acid sequence were defined as clonotypes. Reads were filtered by Hamming distance, with the threshold set by the sequence error rate of each sample in mapped regions. TCRdb reprocessing: public reads trimmed at Q25 with fastp, clones called with MiXCR, in-frame beta chains kept. Rows with a matching CDR3 protein are joined into one entry that keeps the most common DNA and genes. The V and J calls, along with clone size, are taken from TCRdb and not from the paper's own processing. Across this sample there are some 110,000 distinct CDR3 sequences, with 20% to 25% seen only once. Approximately 14% of the sample lies in the top ten.

The sequencing sample was made of glioma tissue, nonneoplastic brain tissue, or PBMCs (not recorded which). This clonotype originated in a human donor with low-grade glioma or glioblastoma, undergoing nonglioma brain surgery, or in good health (not recorded which). The V and J genes are TRBV29-1 and TRBJ1-4; the D gene is perhaps TRBD1, on 5 matching bases. The nucleotides read TGCAGCGTGCTTGGCGGGGCGTCTAATGAAAAACTGTTTTTT. This yields the protein CSVLGGASNEKLFF.